This is a list of T cell receptor beta chains from one sample in a study of OX40 agonist ivuxolimab in advanced cancers. Clones were read by immunoSEQ multiplex PCR, and TCRdb kept only the in-frame ones, dropping some. The repertoire holds approximately 69,000 clones, with around 89% as singletons. The input for sequencing was CD4+ or CD8+ T cells sorted from blood, taken in a trial of the OX40 agonist ivuxolimab. Source of these receptors: an adult with an advanced solid tumor such as melanoma, head and neck, liver or kidney cancer. Each CDR3 is given with its conserved first and last residue.

v_gene	len	j_gene	CDR3aa
TRBV2	13	TRBJ2-5	CASSRAPLETQYF
TRBV5-1	16	TRBJ2-1	CASSPGLAASYNEQFF
TRBV29-1	13	TRBJ2-3	CSVGPTLTDTQYF
TRBV6-6	15	TRBJ2-7	CASSLDSLTTYEQYF
TRBV7-2	14	TRBJ2-1	CASSLAMAINEQFF
TRBV2	13	TRBJ1-3	CASSGDTGNTIYF
TRBV6-5	15	TRBJ2-7	CASSYLRQGAREQYF
TRBV28	14	TRBJ1-1	CASRWGQGNTEAFF
TRBV7-2	15	TRBJ2-7	CASSSYSGRAGEQYF
TRBV28	14	TRBJ2-7	CASSEGGRVHEQYF
TRBV28	13	TRBJ1-5	CASSWGANQPQHF
TRBV11-3	15	TRBJ2-1	CASSLGAGVGNEQFF
TRBV19	15	TRBJ2-1	CASRAGRPRNDEQFF
TRBV11-1	14	TRBJ2-5	CASSLELVHETQYF